This is a list of T cell receptor beta chains from one sample in a study of early T cells in non-severe SARS-CoV-2 infection. MiXCR, run by TCRdb on the 5' RACE reads, gives a single entry per CDR3 protein. The data contain tens of thousands of distinct CDR3 sequences, about 10% of them singletons. Source: whole blood, taken at baseline. The source of these receptors is an adult who was a healthcare worker with PCR-confirmed SARS-CoV-2 infection or an uninfected control (not recorded which). CDR3s leave out the opening cysteine and the closing phenylalanine or tryptophan.

j_call,v_call,cdr3_length,cdr3_aa
TRBJ1-4,TRBV20-1,12,SAPDRGRNEKLF
TRBJ2-5,TRBV7-9,12,ASSPGPSWETQY
TRBJ2-7,TRBV28,10,ASSYGSYEQY
TRBJ1-4,TRBV3-1,15,ASSQDLGTSGDEKLF
TRBJ2-6,TRBV6-1,12,ASKRTAGANVLT
TRBJ2-7,TRBV20-1,10,SAADGSYEQY
TRBJ2-3,TRBV12-3/TRBV12-4,10,ASSTTGDTQY
TRBJ1-1,TRBV30,11,AWSVGPADEAF
TRBJ1-2,TRBV13,11,ASSPGGQSGYT
TRBJ2-7,TRBV7-6,11,ASSGQGSHEQY
TRBJ2-2,TRBV3-1,12,ASSLVQGSGELF
TRBJ2-7,TRBV7-8,13,ASSGTGTGSYEQY
TRBJ1-1,TRBV6-6,12,ASRQTGKNTEAF
TRBJ1-1,TRBV7-9,16,ASSRALLGRELLGEAF
TRBJ2-1,TRBV3-1,12,ASSSRGLAGQQF
TRBJ2-2,TRBV11-1,16,ASSPSGGQGANTGELF
TRBJ2-3,TRBV6-6,15,ASISTKGGQSTDTQY
TRBJ1-3,TRBV12-3/TRBV12-4,14,ASSFFKATLGNTIY
TRBJ2-1,TRBV11-2,9,ASSLVHEQF
TRBJ1-5,TRBV2,12,VSTGGVGNQPQH
TRBJ2-7,TRBV11-2,10,ASSEGFHEQY
TRBJ2-7,TRBV20-1,15,SARSMLSRVSPYEQY
TRBJ2-3,TRBV7-2,13,ASSFGGGRTDTQY
TRBJ1-1,TRBV5-4,11,ASSLRVDTEAF
TRBJ2-3,TRBV20-1,14,SAPNLRGGSTDTQY
TRBJ2-2,TRBV6-2/TRBV6-3,12,ASSSRGGTGELF
TRBJ2-1,TRBV2,14,ASSEGLASSYNEQF
TRBJ1-3,TRBV6-1,14,ASSEGLGAGGNTIY
TRBJ2-7,TRBV30,12,AWRDTGSSYEQY
TRBJ2-1,TRBV7-6,13,ASSLPGLAQNEQF
TRBJ1-2,TRBV12-3/TRBV12-4,13,ASSPWTGGGYGYT
TRBJ1-3,TRBV20-1,16,SAALPRDASPSGNTIY
TRBJ2-2,TRBV9,12,ASSGSSGGPELF
TRBJ2-7,TRBV5-1,13,ASSATGRPSYEQY
TRBJ2-1,TRBV27,12,ASSSGPTYNEQF
TRBJ2-2,TRBV4-1,17,ASSQLPGTSKFGTGELF
TRBJ1-6,TRBV7-9,13,ASGGEGSYNSPLH
TRBJ2-2,TRBV7-3,15,ASSLTRDRVVTGELF
TRBJ2-7,TRBV9,13,ASSVGTGGSYEQY
TRBJ2-5,TRBV2,9,ASSIQETQY
TRBJ2-7,TRBV12-3/TRBV12-4,11,ASSLTQHYEQY
TRBJ2-2,TRBV5-1,14,ASSLPLSQNTGELF
TRBJ2-3,TRBV5-4,18,ASSGGGLAGHRLSTDTQY
TRBJ2-7,TRBV6-2/TRBV6-3,13,ASRLRDTRSYEQY
TRBJ2-3,TRBV20-1,14,SALTSGGTSGDTQY
TRBJ1-6,TRBV6-2/TRBV6-3,14,ASRADARSDSSPLH
TRBJ1-1,TRBV5-6,12,ASSLRGVNTEAF
TRBJ1-1,TRBV15,11,ATSLEGDTEAF
TRBJ2-3,TRBV5-4,13,AATVGGAQTDTQY
TRBJ2-5,TRBV11-2,10,ASSPTIETQY
TRBJ1-2,TRBV5-6,13,ASSLARARHYGYT
TRBJ2-5,TRBV12-3/TRBV12-4,11,ASSLAGVETQY
TRBJ2-3,TRBV7-8,10,ASSWTVHTQY
TRBJ1-6,TRBV6-1,10,ASMGKGSPLH
TRBJ2-1,TRBV20-1,14,SASSPGTSSYNEQF
TRBJ2-3,TRBV7-8,10,ASSLVGGSGY